The 21 T cell receptor beta chains listed next were all sequenced from one sample in a study of cytomegalovirus exposure and HLA in healthy donors. 13 Jbeta primers and 60 Vbeta primers were used for the PCR. Clones were sequenced by immunoSEQ multiplex PCR, and TCRdb holds only the in-frame ones, with some missing. The sample carries approximately 150,000 clones, 70% to 90% recorded once. Sequenced input: PBMCs. Source of these receptors: a girl aged 10 to 17 in good health and CMV-seropositive.

The V and J genes are TRBV2 and TRBJ1-3, with TRBD1 matching over 9 bases. CDR3 length equals 14 residues. Per the germline V gene, CDR1 is SNHLY and CDR2 is FYNNEI. With V trimmed by 6 bases and J by 3 bases, 3 bases remained unmatched. The chain's CDR3 is CASSLDRGGNTIYF. CDR3 DNA sequence: TGTGCCAGCAGCCTGGACAGGGGTGGAAACACCATATATTTT.

The chain is built from TRBV6-5 and TRBJ1-2; the D gene is possibly TRBD1 (5 bases). Trimming cost V 0 bases and J 6 bases, with 17 bases left between them. Per germline, CDR1 MNHEY and CDR2 SVGAGI. The CDR3 sequence is 16 residues long. Written as DNA, the CDR3 is TGTGCCAGCAGTTACTCGACGGAGGGGAAAAGGGATGGCTACACCTTC. Translating it yields CASSYSTEGKRDGYTF.

The gene calls are TRBV4-1 and TRBJ2-7, with 8 bases that match TRBD2. From germline, CDR1 is MGHRA and CDR2 YSYEKL. The CDR3 sequence is 16 residues long. Trimming cost V 3 bases and J 2 bases; bases outside gene matches: 9. In DNA form, the CDR3 reads TGCGCCAGCAGCCAGCCAGCGGGGGCAAATACCTACGAGCAGTACTTC. Encoded protein: CASSQPAGANTYEQYF.

V gene TRBV14 combines with J gene TRBJ2-2, with D possibly matching TRBD1 (8 bases). CDR1 is SGHDN, CDR2 FVKESK, per germline. Trimming removed 5 bases at V and 2 bases at J, with 15 bases between. The CDR3 has 16 residues. The CDR3 sequence is CASSAYRGGNTGELFF. In DNA form, the CDR3 reads TGTGCCAGCAGCGCCTACAGGGGGGGAAACACCGGGGAGCTGTTTTTT.

The chain's CDR3 is CASSWGTGGRGIEKLFF. CDR3 DNA: TGCGCCAGCAGCTGGGGGACAGGGGGAAGGGGAATTGAAAAACTGTTTTTT. This chain connects TRBV5-1 to TRBJ1-4; 11 nucleotides align to TRBD1. Germline V gene data show CDR1 as SGHRS and CDR2 as YFSETQ. The V segment lost 3 bases and the J segment 7 bases; nucleotides outside the gene matches: 11. The CDR3 is made up of 17 amino acids.

This clone was seen a few times. This chain joins TRBV5-1 and TRBJ1-1; 7 nucleotides agree with TRBD1. CDR3 length: 16 amino acids. With 4 bases clipped from V and 5 bases from J, the junction kept 14 bases outside the gene matches. Germline CDR1 reads SGHRS; CDR2 reads YFSETQ. In DNA form, the CDR3 reads TGCGCCAGCAGCCTACCGACAGGGACCGAGAAGACTGAAGCTTTCTTT. Translating it yields CASSLPTGTEKTEAFF.

The CDR3 spells CASSLAGGVRNTEAFF. CDR3 bases: TGTGCCAGCAGCTTAGCGGGTGGAGTGAGGAACACTGAAGCTTTCTTT. The V call is TRBV7-8, the J call TRBJ1-1, with no clear D. The germline V and J ends were trimmed by 0 bases and 1 base, with 12 bases remaining between them. CDR1 and CDR2 from the germline V gene are SGHVS and FQNEAQ. The CDR3 extends over 16 amino acids.

This chain links TRBV2 with TRBJ2-7, with 8 bases matching TRBD1. CDR1 and CDR2 from the germline V gene are SNHLY and FYNNEI. CDR3 length equals 14 residues. The V segment lost 6 bases and the J segment 3 bases; nucleotides outside the gene matches: 7. CDR3 protein: CASSPGTGDYEQYF. The CDR3 region has the DNA TGTGCCAGCAGCCCCGGGACAGGAGACTACGAGCAGTACTTC.

V gene TRBV11-3 combines with J gene TRBJ1-2; TRBD1 matches 10 bases. This CDR3 contains 14 residues. Germline values: CDR1 SGHNT, CDR2 YENEEA. The ends lost 1 base at V and 4 bases at J; junction bases unmatched: 0. The CDR3, as DNA: TGTGCCAGCAGCTTAGGGACAGGGGGCTATGGCTACACCTTC. Translation: CASSLGTGGYGYTF.

This clone came up once. The V gene is TRBV7-2, the J gene TRBJ1-2; tentatively, D is TRBD1 (5 bases). The CDR3 loop spans 14 amino acids. V lost 5 bases, J lost 4 bases, and 14 bases lay in between. Germline V lookup: CDR1 SGHTA, CDR2 FQGNSA. For the CDR3, the DNA is TGTGCCAGCAGCCAAAAACTGGGGGGCTATGGCTACACCTTC. It encodes CASSQKLGGYGYTF.

This chain links TRBV9 with TRBJ2-5, with TRBD2 matching over 12 bases. Germline values: CDR1 SGDLS, CDR2 YYNGEE. J lost 1 base, V lost 2 bases, and 6 bases had no gene match. This CDR3 has 17 residues. The DNA for the CDR3 is TGTGCCAGCAGCGTTGGCGGACTAGCGGGGACCCAAGAGACCCAGTACTTC. This encodes CASSVGGLAGTQETQYF.

This chain joins TRBV11-3 and TRBJ1-6, with D perhaps TRBD1 (6 bases). V dropped 4 bases and J dropped 11 bases, with 15 bases sitting between them. CDR1 is SGHNT, CDR2 YENEEA, per germline. The CDR3 covers 14 residues. CDR3 sequence: CASSSFLQGPPLHF. The CDR3 coding sequence is TGTGCCAGCAGCTCCTTCCTACAGGGCCCACCCCTCCACTTT.

J is TRBJ1-6 and V is TRBV7-9; D is unclear. The CDR3 loop spans 13 amino acids. CDR1 and CDR2 from the germline V gene are SEHNR and FQNEAQ (reference sequence). V dropped 7 bases and J dropped 3 bases, with 7 bases sitting between them. The DNA for the CDR3 is TGTGCCAGCAATTCAGACTATAATTCACCCCTCCACTTT. Protein: CASNSDYNSPLHF. Based on the CDR3 plus reference TRBV7-9 and TRBJ1-6, the full variable domain is DTGVSQNPRHKITKRGQNVTFRCDPISEHNRLYWYRQTLGQGPEFLTYFQNEAQLEKSRLLSDRFSAERPKGSFSTLEIQRTEQGDSAMYLCASNSDYNSPLHFGNGTRLTVT.

The chain recombines TRBV27 with TRBJ1-1; D is uncertain. V shed 5 bases and J shed 2 bases, with 9 bases lying between them. From germline, CDR1 is MNHEY and CDR2 SMNVEV (reference sequence). CDR3 length: 13 residues. Here the CDR3 DNA reads TGTGCCAGCAGTAGCGGACCTAACACTGAAGCTTTCTTT. It codes for CASSSGPNTEAFF.

The rearrangement uses TRBV7-6 and TRBJ2-2, with 10 bases lining up with TRBD1. Germline V gene lookup returns CDR1 SGHVS and CDR2 FNYEAQ. The CDR3 consists of 16 residues. V was clipped by 4 bases and J by 6 bases; unmatched bases: 8. CDR3: CASSSGQGLNAGELFF. Written as DNA, the CDR3 is TGTGCCAGCAGCTCGGGACAGGGGTTAAATGCCGGGGAGCTGTTTTTT.

The chain employs TRBV10-3 and TRBJ1-1, with 8 bases lining up with TRBD1. Germline CDR1 is ENHRY and CDR2 is SYGVKD. The CDR3 is made up of 16 amino acids. With 1 base clipped from V and 4 bases from J, the junction kept 8 bases outside the gene matches. The chain's CDR3 is CAISEWGQVGSTEAFF. The DNA for the CDR3 is TGTGCCATCAGTGAGTGGGGACAGGTCGGGAGCACTGAAGCTTTCTTT.

The rearrangement uses TRBV5-4 and TRBJ2-5; 15 bases map to TRBD2. The CDR3 has 18 amino acids. Germline assignment: CDR1 SGHNT and CDR2 YYREEE (reference sequence). V was clipped by 0 bases and J by 0 bases; unmatched bases: 3. The CDR3 DNA reads as TGTGCCAGCAGCTTGGGGGGACTAGCGGGGGGTCACCAAGAGACCCAGTACTTC. This sequence encodes CASSLGGLAGGHQETQYF. The entire variable domain, with the rest obtained from reference TRBV5-4 and TRBJ2-5, is as follows: ETGVTQSPTHLIKTRGQQVTLRCSSQSGHNTVSWYQQALGQGPQFIFQYYREEENGRGNFPPRFSGLQFPNYSSELNVNALELDDSALYLCASSLGGLAGGHQETQYFGPGTRLLVL.

The chain carries TRBV5-1 and TRBJ1-1; 8 nucleotides line up with TRBD1. This CDR3 comprises 17 residues. Germline CDR1 is SGHRS and CDR2 is YFSETQ. The J segment lost 5 bases and the V segment lost 1 base, leaving 13 bases of the junction unmatched. CDR3 sequence reads: CASSLNSIQGARTEAFF. CDR3 DNA: TGCGCCAGCAGCTTGAATTCCATTCAGGGGGCGAGGACTGAAGCTTTCTTT. The variable domain in full, completed from reference TRBV5-1 and TRBJ1-1, reads KAGVTQTPRYLIKTRGQQVTLSCSPISGHRSVSWYQQTPGQGLQFLFEYFSETQRNKGNFPGRFSGRQFSNSRSEMNVSTLELGDSALYLCASSLNSIQGARTEAFFGQGTRLTVV.

The chain links TRBV7-9 to TRBJ1-5; D perhaps matches TRBD1 (5 bases). The length of the CDR3 is 15 residues. CDR1 SEHNR and CDR2 FQNEAQ come from the germline V gene (reference sequence). Trimming removed 4 bases from V and 2 bases from J, with 12 bases in between. CDR3 coding DNA: TGTGCCAGCAGCTCGATGACAGAGCGCAATCAGCCCCAGCATTTT. It specifies CASSSMTERNQPQHF. The complete variable domain, with remaining parts taken from reference TRBV7-9 and TRBJ1-5, reads DTGVSQNPRHKITKRGQNVTFRCDPISEHNRLYWYRQTLGQGPEFLTYFQNEAQLEKSRLLSDRFSAERPKGSFSTLEIQRTEQGDSAMYLCASSSMTERNQPQHFGDGTRLSIL.

The chain has TRBV7-9 and TRBJ1-2, with no clear D. Trimming left V 1 base short and J 4 bases short, with 4 bases between. This CDR3 region has 12 residues. The germline gives CDR1 SEHNR, CDR2 FQNEAQ (reference sequence). The CDR3 loop is CASSLELYGYTF. In DNA form, the CDR3 reads TGTGCCAGCAGCTTAGAACTCTATGGCTACACCTTC.

On this clone itself: The conserved phenylalanine or tryptophan normally closing the CDR3 is absent here, so this likely arose from a read error. The chain links TRBV7-6 to TRBJ1-2; 8 bases fit TRBD1. The CDR3 extends over 17 amino acids. Unmatched junction bases numbered 16, after V lost 4 bases and J lost 6 bases. From germline, CDR1 is SGHVS and CDR2 FNYEAQ. CDR3 protein: CASSSLVWGRGHDGYTS. CDR3 nucleotides: TGTGCCAGCAGCTCCCTGGTGTGGGGCAGGGGGCATGATGGCTACACCTCC.